These 28 T cell receptor beta chains came from one sample sequenced in a study of identical twins' blood T cells. TCRdb analysed the 5' RACE reads with MiXCR anew, one entry per CDR3 protein. This table has hundreds of thousands of distinct CDR3 sequences, roughly 28% appearing once. The specimen was PBMCs. The receptors stem from a woman aged 18-49 years in good health.

This chain uses TRBV6-1 with TRBJ2-7; D is possibly TRBD1 or TRBD2 (5 bases each). The CDR3 runs 13 residues. V gave up 4 bases and J gave up 2 bases, with 9 bases separating them. CDR1 is MNHNS, CDR2 SASEGT, per germline. CDR3 nucleotide sequence: TGTGCCAGCAGTGCAGGGAGAGCCTACGAGCAGTACTTC. Translating it yields CASSAGRAYEQYF.

This clonotype showed up just once. The genes are TRBV29-1 and TRBJ2-1; D may be TRBD1 (6 bases). V shed 6 bases and J shed 0 bases, with 12 bases lying between them. This CDR3 has 14 residues. The germline V gene has CDR1 SQVTM and CDR2 ANQGSEA. Here the CDR3 DNA reads TGCAGCGTCCAGGGGCTCGGCTCCTACAATGAGCAGTTCTTC. It specifies CSVQGLGSYNEQFF.

This clonotype was counted between two and nine times. This chain uses TRBV19 with TRBJ1-1; 7 nucleotides match TRBD1. V lost 3 bases to trimming and J lost 7 bases; unmatched junction nucleotides: 8. Germline CDR1 and CDR2: LNHDA and SQIVND (reference sequence). This CDR3 has 14 amino acids. The CDR3 loop is CASSMKWQGDEAFF. The CDR3 region has the DNA TGTGCCAGTAGTATGAAGTGGCAGGGGGATGAAGCTTTCTTT.

This clonotype has at least ten counts. The chain uses TRBV9 and TRBJ1-3; D is unresolved. V lost 4 bases, J lost 4 bases, and 9 bases lay in between. CDR1 is SGDLS, CDR2 YYNGEE, per germline. The CDR3 has 13 residues. This CDR3 is CASSPRPGNTIYF. CDR3 DNA: TGTGCCAGCAGCCCCCGGCCCGGAAACACCATATATTTT. Full variable domain (missing parts from reference TRBV9 and TRBJ1-3): DSGVTQTPKHLITATGQRVTLRCSPRSGDLSVYWYQQSLDQGLQFLIQYYNGEERAKGNILERFSAQQFPDLHSELNLSSLELGDSALYFCASSPRPGNTIYFGEGSWLTVV.

This clonotype has a handful of counts. The chain is built from TRBV3-1 and TRBJ2-2; unclear D gene. V lost 1 base, J lost 9 bases, and 6 bases lay in between. The length of the CDR3 is 12 residues. Germline CDR1 and CDR2: LGHDT and YNNKEL (reference sequence). CDR3 protein: CASSQGLRELFF. CDR3 nucleotides: TGTGCCAGCAGCCAAGGGTTACGGGAGCTGTTTTTT.

This clonotype was seen many times. V usage is TRBV20-1 and J usage is TRBJ2-2, with D unresolved. V lost 6 bases and J lost 4, with 15 bases in between. CDR1 DFQATT and CDR2 SNEGSKA come from the germline V gene (reference sequence). This CDR3 has 14 amino acids. The CDR3, as DNA: TGCAGTGCCTCCAAGTCATCGGGCACCGGGGAGCTGTTTTTT. It yields the protein CSASKSSGTGELFF.

This clonotype came up many times. An end of the junction differs from the germline gene, which may be a read error. The rearrangement uses TRBV7-7 and TRBJ2-2, with 8 bases matching TRBD1. Germline V gene data show CDR1 as SSHAT and CDR2 as FNYEAQ (reference sequence). The CDR3 has 15 amino acids. This CDR3 reads CASSSSGGRNGELFF. CDR3 sequence (DNA): TGTGCTAGCAGCTCTTCAGGGGGCCGGAACGGGGAGCTGTTTTTT.

As concerns this clonotype: One junction end disagrees with the germline gene, perhaps due to a read error. This sequence joins TRBV6-5 and TRBJ2-1; D might be TRBD1 (6 bases). The CDR3 runs to 17 residues. CDR1 is MNHEY, CDR2 SVGAGI, per germline. CDR3 nucleotides: TGTTCCAGCAGTTACTCGATCGTCCCTTGGGGGACAAATGAGCAGTTCTTC. Protein: CSSSYSIVPWGTNEQFF.

In its sample, this clonotype was seen a few times. The chain recombines TRBV6-2 or TRBV6-3 with TRBJ1-5; no reliable D call. The CDR3 is made up of 13 amino acids. Trimming removed 6 bases at V and 2 bases at J, with 8 bases between. Germline assignment: CDR1 MNHEY and CDR2 SVGEGT. The CDR3 coding sequence is TGTGCCAGCAGGGGTAGGGGCAATCAGCCCCAGCATTTT. This gives the protein CASRGRGNQPQHF.

The chain has TRBV20-1 and TRBJ1-1; perhaps TRBD1 as D (6 bases). V lost 6 bases, J lost 0 bases, and 14 bases lay in between. CDR1 is DFQATT and CDR2 is SNEGSKA in the germline V gene (reference sequence). The CDR3 length is 14 residues. The CDR3: CSATRGGVNTEAFF. Here the CDR3 DNA reads TGCAGTGCAACCCGGGGGGGCGTGAACACTGAAGCTTTCTTT.

This clonotype has more than one count but fewer than ten. The genes are TRBV7-2 and TRBJ2-7; D gene unclear. There are 15 residues in the CDR3. The V gene's germline CDR1 is SGHTA and CDR2 FQGNSA. Deletions cut 2 bases from V and 1 base from J, with 12 bases between. The CDR3 DNA follows: TGTGCCAGCAGCTTATCTGCCAAAGCTTCCTACGAGCAGTACTTC. Protein product: CASSLSAKASYEQYF.

The CDR3 spells CSARSHFLGSGNTIYF. The CDR3, as DNA: TGCAGTGCTAGAAGTCACTTTTTGGGCTCTGGAAACACCATATATTTT. The chain is built from TRBV20-1 and TRBJ1-3; D gene unclear. Germline V gives CDR1 DFQATT, CDR2 SNEGSKA (reference sequence). This CDR3 is 16 amino acids long. With 2 bases removed from V and 0 bases from J, the gap between germline ends came to 14 bases.

This clonotype was picked up a small number of times. The rearrangement uses TRBV19 and TRBJ1-2; D is unclear. There are 17 residues in the CDR3. The V and J ends lost 7 bases and 1 base respectively, with 22 bases between them. Germline V gene lookup returns CDR1 LNHDA and CDR2 SQIVND (reference sequence). The CDR3 loop is CASTNSVRDYYNYGYTF. CDR3 in DNA: TGTGCCAGTACCAACTCTGTCCGGGATTACTATAACTATGGCTACACCTTC.

This clonotype has only a few counts. The chain's CDR3 is CASSSRLAGYNEQFF. In DNA, the CDR3 is TGTGCCAGCAGCTCGAGACTAGCGGGATACAATGAGCAGTTCTTC. This chain connects TRBV11-3 to TRBJ2-1, with TRBD2 identical over 11 bases. The J segment lost 4 bases and the V segment lost 4 bases, leaving 3 bases of the junction unmatched. In germline, CDR1 is SGHNT, CDR2 YENEEA. The CDR3 contains 15 residues.

This clonotype was picked up a small number of times. The chain carries TRBV4-3 and TRBJ2-1, with 10 bases that match TRBD2. Looked up from germline, CDR1 is LGHNA and CDR2 is YSLEER. The J segment lost 3 bases and the V segment lost 0 bases, leaving 2 bases of the junction unmatched. CDR3 length equals 16 residues. The CDR3 DNA reads as TGCGCCAGCAGCCAAGACCGGACTAGCGGCTACAATGAGCAGTTCTTC. Translation: CASSQDRTSGYNEQFF.

The chain couples TRBV21-1 to TRBJ1-2; the D call in the table, TRBD1, was not verified against the DNA. TRBV21-1 is flagged as a pseudogene. CDR3 size: 16 residues. The CDR3 is CAGSKRSRTVADGYTF. The CDR3 DNA is TGTGCCGGCAGCAAAAGGAGTAGGACAGTCGCGGATGGCTACACCTTC.

This chain connects TRBV6-2 or TRBV6-3 to TRBJ2-1; TRBD2 matches 7 bases. V lost 6 bases to trimming and J lost 4 bases; unmatched junction nucleotides: 3. Germline assignment: CDR1 MNHEY and CDR2 SVGEGT. The CDR3 has 13 residues. DNA for the CDR3: TGTGCCAGCAGCTCGCGGGAGTACAATGAGCAGTTCTTC. Its translation is CASSSREYNEQFF.

The V and J genes are TRBV20-1 and TRBJ2-1; 7 positions agree with TRBD2. In germline, CDR1 is DFQATT, CDR2 SNEGSKA (reference sequence). There are 14 residues in the CDR3. The J segment lost 0 bases and the V segment lost 2 bases, leaving 1 base of the junction unmatched. The CDR3 protein is CSARWDYSYNEQFF. For the CDR3, the DNA is TGCAGTGCTAGATGGGACTACTCCTACAATGAGCAGTTCTTC.

The chain joins TRBV7-9 to TRBJ1-4; D is unresolved. V lost 6 bases, J lost 0 bases, and 5 bases lay in between. This CDR3 region has 13 residues. Germline V gene data show CDR1 as SEHNR and CDR2 as FQNEAQ (reference sequence). In DNA, the CDR3 is TGTGCCAGCAGTTTCTCAACTAATGAAAAACTGTTTTTT. Its protein is CASSFSTNEKLFF.

This clonotype was observed a few times. The J gene is TRBJ2-5, the V gene TRBV7-9, with 11 bases fitting TRBD2. CDR1 is SEHNR and CDR2 is FQNEAQ in the germline V gene (reference sequence). V lost 6 bases, J lost 5 bases, and 8 bases stayed unmatched. The CDR3 extends over 15 amino acids. The CDR3 DNA follows: TGTGCCAGCAGGAAGACTAGCGGGAAGGTGGAGACCCAGTACTTC. It specifies CASRKTSGKVETQYF.

As regards this clonotype: A read error may produce the germline difference seen at one junction end. The CDR3 region is CASGAGDRTGEPFF. CDR3 DNA sequence: TGTGCTAGTGGTGCCGGGGATAGGACCGGGGAGCCGTTTTTT. The rearrangement joins TRBV12-5 to TRBJ2-2; a weak D match, TRBD2 (5 bases). The length of the CDR3 is 14 residues. Germline CDR1 reads LGHNT; CDR2 reads FRNRAP.

This clonotype has only a few counts. The CDR3 nucleotides read TGTGCCAGCAGCAATAGAGGGGGCACCGGGGAGCTGTTTTTT. Translation: CASSNRGGTGELFF. This chain links TRBV9 with TRBJ2-2; D is possibly TRBD1 (6 bases). CDR3 size: 14 residues. V was trimmed by 4 bases and J by 4 bases, leaving 11 bases between them. Germline CDR1 SGDLS, CDR2 YYNGEE.

The V gene is TRBV18, the J gene TRBJ1-2; TRBD1 is a possible D gene (5 bases). The V gene lost 5 bases and the J gene lost 6 bases, with 13 bases spanning the gap. This CDR3 is 13 amino acids long. Germline V gives CDR1 KGHSH, CDR2 LQKENI. Here the CDR3 reads CASSERRENGYTF. The CDR3 bases are TGTGCCAGCTCAGAGCGCAGGGAGAATGGCTACACCTTC.

The chain links TRBV27 to TRBJ1-5; 7 bases are shared with TRBD1. This CDR3 is 17 amino acids long. Per germline, CDR1 MNHEY and CDR2 SMNVEV (reference sequence). V shed 0 bases, J shed 8 bases, and the junction held 13 bases outside the gene matches. The CDR3 DNA reads TGTGCCAGCAGTTTATCCCTCTTCGGACAGGTTAGGGAGCCCCAGCATTTT. This translates into CASSLSLFGQVREPQHF.

In this sample, this clonotype turned up a few times. V is TRBV20-1 and J is TRBJ1-4, with 11 bases lining up with TRBD1. CDR3 length: 13 residues. The ends lost 6 bases at V and 8 bases at J; junction bases unmatched: 5. The germline CDR1 and CDR2 sequences are DFQATT and SNEGSKA (reference sequence). CDR3 nucleotide sequence: TGCAGTGCCCCCGGGACAGGGGGGGAAAAACTGTTTTTT. Protein product: CSAPGTGGEKLFF.

This clonotype was counted only a few times. The chain employs TRBV12-3 or TRBV12-4 and TRBJ2-2; weak D call: TRBD1 (6 bases). The V end lost 6 bases, the J end lost 1 base, and 12 bases lay between the germline ends. This CDR3 has 15 amino acids. For the CDR3, the DNA is TGTGCCAGCAGGGTATCGGGACAGAACACCGGGGAGCTGTTTTTT. Its translation is CASRVSGQNTGELFF.

This clonotype was seen more than once but under ten times. The chain employs TRBV4-2 and TRBJ1-5; D uncertain. Germline values: CDR1 LGHNA, CDR2 YNFKEQ. Trimming removed 0 bases from V and 1 base from J, with 4 bases in between. This CDR3 is 14 amino acids long. This CDR3 reads CASSQEVSNQPQHF. CDR3 DNA sequence: TGTGCCAGCAGCCAAGAAGTCAGCAATCAGCCCCAGCATTTT.

The chain employs TRBV20-1 and TRBJ1-2; D uncertain. This CDR3 is built from 12 residues. Per germline, CDR1 DFQATT and CDR2 SNEGSKA (reference sequence). V lost 6 bases and J lost 6, with 14 bases in between. This chain's CDR3 is CSAVWQEHGYTF. The CDR3 DNA follows: TGCAGTGCAGTATGGCAAGAACATGGCTACACCTTC.